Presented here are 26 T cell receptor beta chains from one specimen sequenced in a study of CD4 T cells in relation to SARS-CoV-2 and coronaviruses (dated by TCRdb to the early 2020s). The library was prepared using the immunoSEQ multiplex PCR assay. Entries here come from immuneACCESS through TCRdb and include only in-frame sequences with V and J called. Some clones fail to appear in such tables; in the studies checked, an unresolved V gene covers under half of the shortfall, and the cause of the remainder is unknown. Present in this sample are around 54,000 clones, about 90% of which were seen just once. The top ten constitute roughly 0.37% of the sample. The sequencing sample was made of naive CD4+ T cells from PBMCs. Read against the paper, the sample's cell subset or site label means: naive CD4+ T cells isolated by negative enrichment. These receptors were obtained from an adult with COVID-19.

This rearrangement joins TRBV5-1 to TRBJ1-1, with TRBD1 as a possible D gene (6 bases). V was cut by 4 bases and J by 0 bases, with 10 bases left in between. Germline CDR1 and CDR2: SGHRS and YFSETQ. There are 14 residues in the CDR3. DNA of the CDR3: TGCGCCAGCAGCGGACGGACAGTGAACACTGAAGCTTTCTTT. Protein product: CASSGRTVNTEAFF.

The CDR3: CASKWTGGVETQYF. Here the CDR3 DNA reads TGTGCCAGCAAATGGACAGGGGGAGTAGAGACCCAGTACTTC. This chain links TRBV6-5 with TRBJ2-5, with 10 bases fitting TRBD1. CDR3 length: 14 residues. V lost 7 bases to trimming and J lost 4 bases; unmatched junction nucleotides: 6. The germline CDR1 and CDR2 sequences are MNHEY and SVGAGI.

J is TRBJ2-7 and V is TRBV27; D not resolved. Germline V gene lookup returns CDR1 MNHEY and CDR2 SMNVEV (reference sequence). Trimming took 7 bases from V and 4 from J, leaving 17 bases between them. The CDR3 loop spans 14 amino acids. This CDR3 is CASKEVQRKYEQYF. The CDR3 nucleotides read TGTGCCAGCAAGGAAGTTCAGAGAAAATACGAGCAGTACTTC.

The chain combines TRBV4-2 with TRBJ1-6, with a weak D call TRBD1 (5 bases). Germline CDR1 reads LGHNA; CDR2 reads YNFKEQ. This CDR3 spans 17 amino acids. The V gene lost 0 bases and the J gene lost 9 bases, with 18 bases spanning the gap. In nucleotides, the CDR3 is TGTGCCAGCAGCCAAGATGACGTGCCGGGGCTGAGTTCACCCCTCCACTTT. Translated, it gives CASSQDDVPGLSSPLHF.

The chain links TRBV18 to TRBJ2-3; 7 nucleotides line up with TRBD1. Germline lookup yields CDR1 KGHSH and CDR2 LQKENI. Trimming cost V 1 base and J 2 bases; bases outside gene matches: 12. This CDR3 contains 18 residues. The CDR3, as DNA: TGTGCCAGCTCACCACTCATCCCCCGGACAGGCAACACAGATACGCAGTATTTT. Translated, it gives CASSPLIPRTGNTDTQYF.

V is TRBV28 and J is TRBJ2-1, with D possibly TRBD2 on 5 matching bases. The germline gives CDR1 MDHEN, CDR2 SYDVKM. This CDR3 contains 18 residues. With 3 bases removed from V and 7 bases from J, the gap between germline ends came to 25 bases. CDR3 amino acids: CASSFSPLQRRVTNEQFF. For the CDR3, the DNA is TGTGCCAGCAGTTTTTCCCCCCTACAGCGGAGAGTCACGAATGAGCAGTTCTTC. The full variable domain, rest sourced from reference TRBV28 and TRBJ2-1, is DVKVTQSSRYLVKRTGEKVFLECVQDMDHENMFWYRQDPGLGLRLIYFSYDVKMKEKGDIPEGYSVSREKKERFSLILESASTNQTSMYLCASSFSPLQRRVTNEQFFGPGTRLTVL.

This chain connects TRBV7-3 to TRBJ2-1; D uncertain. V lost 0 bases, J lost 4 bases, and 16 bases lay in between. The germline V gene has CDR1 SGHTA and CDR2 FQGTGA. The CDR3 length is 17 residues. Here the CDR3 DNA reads TGTGCCAGCAGCTTAACTAGCTTTTCGGGCGGATACAATGAGCAGTTCTTC. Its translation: CASSLTSFSGGYNEQFF.

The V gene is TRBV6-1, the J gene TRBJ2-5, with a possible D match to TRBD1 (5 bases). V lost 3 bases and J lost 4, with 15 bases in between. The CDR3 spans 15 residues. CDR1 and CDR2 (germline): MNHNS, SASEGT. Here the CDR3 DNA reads TGTGCCAGCAGTGAGCAGGGTACTATGGGAGAGACCCAGTACTTC. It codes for CASSEQGTMGETQYF.

DNA of the CDR3: TGTGCCAGCTCACCGCTTTTAGGGACAGGGCCTAAGGAGCAGTACTTC. It is translated as CASSPLLGTGPKEQYF. This chain uses TRBV18 with TRBJ2-7; 9 nucleotides align to TRBD1. The CDR3 loop spans 16 amino acids. The junction had 13 bases not matched to a gene; V was cut back by 3 bases and J by 7 bases. Germline V gives CDR1 KGHSH, CDR2 LQKENI.

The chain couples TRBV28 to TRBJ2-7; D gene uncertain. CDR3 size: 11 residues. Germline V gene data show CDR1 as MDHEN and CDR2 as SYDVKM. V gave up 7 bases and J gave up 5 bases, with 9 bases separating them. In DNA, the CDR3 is TGTGCCAGCACCACGACCCACGAGCAGTACTTC. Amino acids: CASTTTHEQYF.

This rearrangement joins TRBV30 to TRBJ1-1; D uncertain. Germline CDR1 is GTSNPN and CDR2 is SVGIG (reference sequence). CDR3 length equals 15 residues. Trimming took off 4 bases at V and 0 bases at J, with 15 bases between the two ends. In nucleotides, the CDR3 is TGTGCCTGGACTCCTTACACTCGCTTGAACACTGAAGCTTTCTTT. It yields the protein CAWTPYTRLNTEAFF.

CDR3: CASSKREDGTDTQYF. The CDR3 nucleotides are TGTGCCAGCAGCAAGCGGGAGGACGGCACAGATACGCAGTATTTT. The chain recombines TRBV6-6 with TRBJ2-3; 9 bases are a match to TRBD2. V was clipped by 6 bases and J by 1 base; unmatched bases: 5. The CDR3 is made up of 15 amino acids. Per germline, CDR1 MNHNY and CDR2 SVGAGI (reference sequence).

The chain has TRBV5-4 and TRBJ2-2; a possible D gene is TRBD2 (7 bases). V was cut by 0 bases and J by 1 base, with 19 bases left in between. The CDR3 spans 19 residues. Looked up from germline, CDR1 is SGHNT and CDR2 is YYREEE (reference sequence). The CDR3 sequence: CASSLARGGGSLNTGELFF. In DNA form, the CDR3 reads TGTGCCAGCAGCTTGGCCCGCGGCGGGGGCAGCCTGAACACCGGGGAGCTGTTTTTT.

The CDR3: CASSDRRSYEQYF. For the CDR3, the DNA is TGTGCCAGTAGCGACAGGAGAAGCTACGAGCAGTACTTC. This chain links TRBV19 with TRBJ2-7, with a tentative D call TRBD1 (6 bases). Trimming cost V 6 bases and J 3 bases, with 12 bases left between them. There are 13 residues in the CDR3. CDR1 and CDR2 (germline): LNHDA, SQIVND (reference sequence).

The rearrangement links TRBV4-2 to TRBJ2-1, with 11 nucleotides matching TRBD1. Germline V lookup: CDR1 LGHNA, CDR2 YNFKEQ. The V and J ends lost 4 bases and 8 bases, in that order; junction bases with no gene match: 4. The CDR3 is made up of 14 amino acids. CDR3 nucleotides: TGTGCCAGCAGCCGCGGACAGGGGGCCGATGAGCAGTTCTTC. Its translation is CASSRGQGADEQFF.

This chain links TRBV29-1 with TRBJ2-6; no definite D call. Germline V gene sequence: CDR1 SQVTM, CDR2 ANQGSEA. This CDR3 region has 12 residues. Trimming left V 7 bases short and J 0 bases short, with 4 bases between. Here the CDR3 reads CSATSGANVLTF. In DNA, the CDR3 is TGCAGCGCCACCTCTGGGGCCAACGTCCTGACTTTC.

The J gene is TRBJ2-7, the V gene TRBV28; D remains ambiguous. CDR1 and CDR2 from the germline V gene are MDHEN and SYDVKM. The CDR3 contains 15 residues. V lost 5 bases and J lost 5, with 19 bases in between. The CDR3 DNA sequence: TGTGCCAGCAGTCCCCCACCTCAGGTTATCCACGAGCAGTACTTC. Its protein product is CASSPPPQVIHEQYF.

CDR3 nucleotide sequence: TGTGCCATCAGTGATCGGACTAGCGGGAGACTAGAGACCCAGTACTTC. Translation gives CAISDRTSGRLETQYF. The chain recombines TRBV10-3 with TRBJ2-5; 13 nucleotides align to TRBD2. The CDR3 extends over 16 amino acids. The V gene end was trimmed by 3 bases and the J gene end by 4 bases; junction bases not matched to a gene: 5. The germline gives CDR1 ENHRY, CDR2 SYGVKD.

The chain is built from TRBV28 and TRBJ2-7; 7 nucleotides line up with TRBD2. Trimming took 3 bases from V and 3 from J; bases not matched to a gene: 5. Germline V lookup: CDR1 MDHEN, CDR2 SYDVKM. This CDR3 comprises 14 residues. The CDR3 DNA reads TGTGCCAGCAGTTTGCTTGGGGGGGACTACGAGCAGTACTTC. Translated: CASSLLGGDYEQYF. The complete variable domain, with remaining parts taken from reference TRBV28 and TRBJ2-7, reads DVKVTQSSRYLVKRTGEKVFLECVQDMDHENMFWYRQDPGLGLRLIYFSYDVKMKEKGDIPEGYSVSREKKERFSLILESASTNQTSMYLCASSLLGGDYEQYFGPGTRLTVT.

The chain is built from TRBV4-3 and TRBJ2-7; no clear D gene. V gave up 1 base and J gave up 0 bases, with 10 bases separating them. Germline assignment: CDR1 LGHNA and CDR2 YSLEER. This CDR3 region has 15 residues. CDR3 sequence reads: CASSQVFGFSYEQYF. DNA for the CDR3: TGCGCCAGCAGCCAAGTGTTTGGCTTCTCCTACGAGCAGTACTTC.

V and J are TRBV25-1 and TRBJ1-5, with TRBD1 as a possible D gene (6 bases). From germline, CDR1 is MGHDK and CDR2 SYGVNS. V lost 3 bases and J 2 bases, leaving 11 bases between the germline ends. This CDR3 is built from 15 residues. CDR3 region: CASSEGGAGNQPQHF. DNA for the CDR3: TGTGCCAGCAGTGAGGGGGGGGCCGGCAATCAGCCCCAGCATTTT.

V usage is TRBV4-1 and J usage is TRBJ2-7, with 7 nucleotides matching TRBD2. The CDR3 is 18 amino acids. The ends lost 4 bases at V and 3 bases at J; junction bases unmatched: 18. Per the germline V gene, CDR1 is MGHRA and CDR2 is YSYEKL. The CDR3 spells CASSPAGSGGSYHYEQYF. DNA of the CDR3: TGCGCCAGCAGCCCAGCGGGGAGTGGCGGGAGTTACCACTACGAGCAGTACTTC.

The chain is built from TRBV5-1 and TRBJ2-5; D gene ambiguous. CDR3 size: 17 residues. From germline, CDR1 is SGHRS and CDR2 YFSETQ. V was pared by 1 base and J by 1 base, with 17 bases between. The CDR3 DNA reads TGCGCCAGCAGCTTGTATGTAGGTCTATTCGTCCAAGAGACCCAGTACTTC. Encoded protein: CASSLYVGLFVQETQYF.

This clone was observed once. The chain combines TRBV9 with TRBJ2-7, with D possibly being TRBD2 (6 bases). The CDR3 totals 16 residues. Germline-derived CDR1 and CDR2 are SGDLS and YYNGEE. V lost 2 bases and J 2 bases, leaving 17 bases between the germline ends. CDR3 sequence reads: CASSVGMERAAYEQYF. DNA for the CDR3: TGTGCCAGCAGCGTTGGGATGGAGCGGGCCGCCTACGAGCAGTACTTC.

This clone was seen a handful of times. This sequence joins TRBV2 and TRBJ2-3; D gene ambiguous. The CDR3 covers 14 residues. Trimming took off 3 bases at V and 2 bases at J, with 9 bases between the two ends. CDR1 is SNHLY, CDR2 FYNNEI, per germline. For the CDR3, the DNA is TGTGCCAGCAGTGACGGCTTCCACACAGATACGCAGTATTTT. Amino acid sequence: CASSDGFHTDTQYF.

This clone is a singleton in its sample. The DNA of the CDR3 is TGTGCCAGCAGTCCCTGGCTGGGGGGGCACGAGCAGTACTTC. Translated, it gives CASSPWLGGHEQYF. The J gene is TRBJ2-7, the V gene TRBV28; D perhaps matches TRBD2 (7 bases). In germline, CDR1 is MDHEN, CDR2 SYDVKM. This CDR3 spans 14 amino acids. Trimming removed 5 bases at V and 5 bases at J, with 16 bases between.